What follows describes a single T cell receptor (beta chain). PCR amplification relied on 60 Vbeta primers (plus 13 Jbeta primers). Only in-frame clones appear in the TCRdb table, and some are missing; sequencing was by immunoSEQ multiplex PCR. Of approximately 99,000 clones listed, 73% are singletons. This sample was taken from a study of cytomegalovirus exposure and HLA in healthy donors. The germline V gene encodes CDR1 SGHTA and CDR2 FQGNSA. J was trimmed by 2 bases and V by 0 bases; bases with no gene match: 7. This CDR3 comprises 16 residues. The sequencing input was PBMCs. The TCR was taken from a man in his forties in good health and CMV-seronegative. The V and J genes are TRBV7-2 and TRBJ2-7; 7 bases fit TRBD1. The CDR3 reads CASSLATGQPPYEQYF. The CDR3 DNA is TGTGCCAGCAGCTTAGCCACGGGACAGCCCCCCTACGAGCAGTACTTC.